This T cell receptor beta chain derives from a study of blood T cells in healthy people across ages. CDR3 length: 12 residues. The V and J ends lost 4 bases and 0 bases respectively, with 4 bases between them. Germline V lookup: CDR1 SQVTM, CDR2 ANQGSEA. A second about 7 to 11 cycle PCR used barcoded and J-beta primers. Carrying 12 random nucleotides, a template-switch adaptor labeled each individual cDNA molecule. TCRdb passed the 5' RACE reads through MiXCR, listing each CDR3 protein once. The sample contains about 640,000 distinct CDR3 sequences, roughly 50% of which appear only once. This sequence originates from a man aged 60-69 years in good health. Sequencing was performed on blood. This sequence joins TRBV29-1 and TRBJ1-3, with D hard to call. CDR3 DNA: TGCAGCGTTGCCGCCTCTGGAAACACCATATATTTT. Translation gives CSVAASGNTIYF.